Below, 32 T cell receptor beta chains from the same sample are listed, as sequenced in a study of Graves' ophthalmopathy and Graves' hyperthyroidism. The authors amplified TCR beta CDR3 regions, and they did so from RNA transcripts for repertoire sequencing. RT-PCR with HTBI primers came first, then second-round multiplex PCR. TCRdb independently ran MiXCR on the multiplex PCR reads; one entry per CDR3 protein. The sample has 450,000 to 600,000 distinct CDR3 sequences, under 40% seen once; the top ten hold about 4.2%. Specimen: peripheral blood or thyroid tissue (not recorded which). The receptors were gathered from an adult man with Graves' hyperthyroidism.

With regard to this clonotype: This sequence may be a read error, since a much larger clone differs from it by one base. Lacking the conserved final phenylalanine or tryptophan, this CDR3 likely reflects a read error. The chain couples TRBV7-2 to TRBJ1-5; D is unresolved. CDR1 is SGHTA and CDR2 is FQGNSA in the germline V gene. The V end was cut by 1 base, the J end by 3 bases, with 10 bases between. CDR3 length: 15 residues. This chain's CDR3 is CASSLDSGINQPQHL. The CDR3 DNA follows: TGTGCCAGCAGCTTAGATAGTGGGATCAATCAGCCCCAGCATCTT.

This clonotype was seen many times. The chain carries TRBV12-5 and TRBJ1-2; TRBD1 is a possible D gene (5 bases). The CDR3 spans 14 residues. CDR1 and CDR2 (germline): LGHNT, FRNRAP. Trimming removed 3 bases from V and 8 bases from J, with 16 bases in between. The CDR3 here is CASGFGRVEEGYTF. The CDR3 DNA reads as TGTGCTAGTGGTTTCGGCAGGGTTGAGGAGGGCTACACCTTC.

Points on this clonotype: A much larger clone differs from this one at a single base, so this may be a read error. V usage is TRBV4-1 and J usage is TRBJ2-7; TRBD2 is a possible D gene (6 bases). The CDR3 totals 15 residues. V gave up 1 base and J gave up 6 bases, with 16 bases separating them. Germline V gene sequence: CDR1 MGHRA, CDR2 YSYEKL. The CDR3 region is CASSQGLVGNCEQYF. The CDR3 region has the DNA TGCGCCAGCAGCCAAGGACTAGTGGGGAACTGCGAGCAGTACTTC.

The V call is TRBV6-5, the J call TRBJ1-1; no firm D call. The ends were cut back, 10 bases at V and 7 bases at J, with 13 bases in the middle. CDR3 length: 11 amino acids. The V gene's germline CDR1 is MNHEY and CDR2 SVGAGI. CDR3: CATRYASEAFF. The DNA of the CDR3 is TGTGCCACCCGCTACGCGAGTGAAGCTTTCTTT.

The chain combines TRBV24-1 with TRBJ2-5, with D possibly TRBD1 on 6 matching bases. This CDR3 region has 16 residues. CDR1 KGHDR and CDR2 SFDVKD come from the germline V gene. Trimming cost V 11 bases and J 2 bases, with 23 bases left between them. The CDR3 nucleotides are TGTGCCAGCAGAACTAAACAGGGCAGTCGGCAAGAGACCCAGTACTTC. Translated: CASRTKQGSRQETQYF.

V is TRBV20-1 and J is TRBJ1-2; D is ambiguous. CDR1 and CDR2 from the germline V gene are DFQATT and SNEGSKA (reference sequence). Trimming took 1 base from V and 8 from J, leaving 5 bases between them. The CDR3 spans 10 residues. The CDR3 sequence is CSARGGGYTF. The CDR3 DNA reads as TGCAGTGCTAGAGGCGGGGGCTACACCTTC.

This clonotype has only a few counts. The chain employs TRBV29-1 and TRBJ2-2, with a weak D call TRBD2 (7 bases). Per germline, CDR1 SQVTM and CDR2 ANQGSEA. With 6 bases removed from V and 3 bases from J, the gap between germline ends came to 17 bases. The CDR3 runs to 15 residues. CDR3 in amino acids: CSVRLGGLHTGELFF. For the CDR3, the DNA is TGCAGCGTGCGGTTGGGGGGGCTCCACACCGGGGAGCTGTTTTTT.

This clonotype has more than one count but fewer than ten. This chain connects TRBV15 to TRBJ2-7; possibly TRBD2 for D (6 bases). The J call may be in error: the DNA end matches TRBJ2-1 better. The V gene's germline CDR1 is LNHNV and CDR2 YYDKDF (reference sequence). The CDR3 loop spans 16 amino acids. CDR3 region: CATSRATDRRGNEQFF. CDR3 bases: TGTGCCACCAGCAGAGCCACCGACCGGAGGGGCAATGAGCAGTTCTTC.

This clonotype was recorded a few times. This chain connects TRBV20-1 to TRBJ2-7; 9 nucleotides agree with TRBD2. The CDR3 spans 14 residues. The junction had 6 bases not matched to a gene; V was cut back by 2 bases and J by 4 bases. The germline CDR1 and CDR2 sequences are DFQATT and SNEGSKA (reference sequence). This CDR3 is CSARISGSLYEQYF. In nucleotides, the CDR3 is TGCAGTGCTAGAATTAGCGGGAGCCTGTACGAGCAGTACTTC.

CDR3 residues: CASSIKSVIYNEQFF. The CDR3 nucleotides read TGTGCCAGTAGTATTAAGAGCGTGATCTACAATGAGCAGTTCTTC. The chain is built from TRBV19 and TRBJ2-1; no clear D gene. This CDR3 is 15 amino acids long. CDR1 is LNHDA and CDR2 is SQIVND in the germline V gene (reference sequence). V lost 3 bases to trimming and J lost 3 bases, with 12 bases between them.

The genes are TRBV7-9 and TRBJ2-7; no clear D gene. Trimming removed 4 bases at V and 2 bases at J, with 12 bases between. The CDR3 has 14 amino acids. CDR1 and CDR2 from the germline V gene are SEHNR and FQNEAQ (reference sequence). The CDR3 region is CASSSAPATYEQYF. Here the CDR3 DNA reads TGTGCCAGCAGCTCTGCCCCGGCCACCTACGAGCAGTACTTC.

This clonotype was observed a handful of times. The genes are TRBV7-2 and TRBJ2-3; D gene uncertain. Trimming took 1 base from V and 6 from J, leaving 8 bases between them. Per germline, CDR1 SGHTA and CDR2 FQGNSA. This CDR3 has 13 amino acids. Here the CDR3 reads CASSLDWRDTQYF. For the CDR3, the DNA is TGTGCCAGCAGCTTAGACTGGCGTGATACGCAGTATTTT. Based on the CDR3 plus reference TRBV7-2 and TRBJ2-3, the full variable domain is GAGVSQSPSNKVTEKGKDVELRCDPISGHTALYWYRQSLGQGLEFLIYFQGNSAPDKSGLPSDRFSAERTGGSVSTLTIQRTQQEDSAVYLCASSLDWRDTQYFGPGTRLTVL.

This clonotype was seen only a few times. This chain uses TRBV11-2 with TRBJ2-5, with a tentative D call TRBD1 (6 bases). The CDR3 extends over 14 amino acids. CDR1 and CDR2 (germline): SGHAT, FQNNGV. V was clipped by 7 bases and J by 5 bases, with 17 bases between them. CDR3 sequence reads: CASKRAGAVETQYF. The CDR3 coding sequence is TGTGCCAGCAAACGGGCAGGGGCCGTGGAGACCCAGTACTTC. The variable domain in full, completed from reference TRBV11-2 and TRBJ2-5, reads EAGVAQSPRYKIIEKRQSVAFWCNPISGHATLYWYQQILGQGPKLLIQFQNNGVVDDSQLPKDRFSAERLKGVDSTLKIQPAKLEDSAVYLCASKRAGAVETQYFGPGTRLLVL.

V and J are TRBV19 and TRBJ1-2; 7 positions match TRBD1. V trimming: 5 bases; J trimming: 11 bases; junction bases outside the gene matches: 5. This CDR3 has 11 residues. Germline CDR1 is LNHDA and CDR2 is SQIVND (reference sequence). The CDR3 spells CASSGAGGYTF. The CDR3 nucleotides read TGTGCCAGTAGTGGGGCAGGGGGATACACCTTC.

Concerning this clonotype: This may come from a read error, since a much larger clone is one base off. The rearrangement uses TRBV4-1 and TRBJ2-5, with 7 positions matching TRBD1. CDR1 is MGHRA and CDR2 is YSYEKL in the germline V gene. The CDR3 is 16 amino acids. The CDR3 coding sequence is TGCGCCAGCAGCAAAAGCGCGACAGGGCGACAAGAGACCCAGTGCTTC. The encoded protein is CASSKSATGRQETQCF.

This chain uses TRBV6-1 with TRBJ1-4; no clear D gene. Germline CDR1 and CDR2: MNHNS and SASEGT. The CDR3 contains 15 residues. The V gene lost 6 bases and the J gene lost 4 bases, with 15 bases spanning the gap. CDR3 DNA sequence: TGTGCCAGCAGCGAAACACCGTTCCGTAATGAAAAACTGTTTTTT. Protein sequence: CASSETPFRNEKLFF.

This clonotype was counted a few times. The chain has TRBV13 and TRBJ2-3; 7 bases are shared with TRBD1. CDR1 is PRHDT, CDR2 FYEKMQ, per germline (reference sequence). V shed 5 bases, J shed 6 bases, and the junction held 11 bases outside the gene matches. This CDR3 has 15 amino acids. CDR3 sequence: CASSRPRTGTDTQYF. The CDR3 DNA follows: TGTGCCAGCAGCCGTCCAAGGACAGGAACCGATACGCAGTATTTT.

In its sample, this clonotype was seen many times. The V and J genes are TRBV11-2 and TRBJ1-3, with D hard to call. The CDR3 is made up of 15 amino acids. Germline V gene lookup returns CDR1 SGHAT and CDR2 FQNNGV. Between the trimmed V and J ends, which lost 6 bases and 0 bases, there was a span of 12 bases. Here the CDR3 reads CASSRAPSSGNTIYF. For the CDR3, the DNA is TGTGCCAGCAGTAGAGCCCCAAGCTCTGGAAACACCATATATTTT.

This clonotype was observed at least ten times. V gene TRBV6-6 combines with J gene TRBJ1-1; 8 bases are a match to TRBD1. The germline CDR1 and CDR2 sequences are MNHNY and SVGAGI (reference sequence). V lost 10 bases, J lost 0 bases, and 10 bases stayed unmatched. The CDR3 contains 15 residues. CDR3 sequence reads: CATMGQVTMNTEAFF. Here the CDR3 DNA reads TGTGCCACCATGGGACAGGTAACCATGAACACTGAAGCTTTCTTT.

This clonotype was counted many times. The chain employs TRBV2 and TRBJ1-5, with TRBD1 matching over 8 bases. The CDR3 sequence is 15 residues long. The ends lost 1 base at V and 2 bases at J; junction bases unmatched: 1. Germline lookup yields CDR1 SNHLY and CDR2 FYNNEI. CDR3 sequence: CASSEVDRGNQPQHF. For the CDR3, the DNA is TGTGCCAGCAGTGAAGTGGACAGGGGCAATCAGCCCCAGCATTTT.

This clonotype has at least ten counts. The V and J genes are TRBV20-1 and TRBJ1-2; D gene uncertain. Looked up from germline, CDR1 is DFQATT and CDR2 is SNEGSKA (reference sequence). The germline V and J ends were trimmed by 2 bases and 7 bases, with 14 bases remaining between them. The CDR3 sequence is 13 residues long. This chain's CDR3 is CSARLNSGSGYTF. In DNA, the CDR3 is TGCAGTGCTAGACTGAACAGCGGTAGTGGCTACACCTTC.

The genes are TRBV27 and TRBJ2-7; tentative D call: TRBD1 (6 bases). Trimming removed 8 bases from V and 3 bases from J, with 17 bases in between. This CDR3 has 14 amino acids. The germline V gene has CDR1 MNHEY and CDR2 SMNVEV (reference sequence). CDR3 region: CASGLRDTDYEQYF. CDR3 bases: TGTGCCAGCGGCCTCCGGGACACAGACTACGAGCAGTACTTC.

This clonotype has ten or more counts. This chain joins TRBV7-6 and TRBJ1-1, with 7 bases identical to TRBD1. Germline CDR1 SGHVS, CDR2 FNYEAQ. The CDR3 is made up of 14 amino acids. J gave up 5 bases and V 5 bases, and 8 bases lay outside the gene matches. The CDR3 region is CASSPGQSITEAFF. For the CDR3, the DNA is TGTGCCAGCAGCCCGGGACAGTCCATTACTGAAGCTTTCTTT.

The chain combines TRBV9 with TRBJ2-7; 8 bases map to TRBD2. The J segment lost 5 bases and the V segment lost 3 bases, leaving 7 bases of the junction unmatched. This CDR3 is 14 amino acids long. Per the germline V gene, CDR1 is SGDLS and CDR2 is YYNGEE. The CDR3 bases are TGTGCCAGCAGCGCCAGAGCGGGGGTTCACGAGCAGTACTTC. Its protein product is CASSARAGVHEQYF.

At least ten counts were recorded for this clonotype. The J gene is TRBJ1-1, the V gene TRBV7-9; D remains unclear. Looked up from germline, CDR1 is SEHNR and CDR2 is FQNEAQ (reference sequence). This CDR3 is built from 12 residues. V was clipped by 3 bases and J by 5 bases, with 7 bases between them. CDR3 residues: CASSFIATEAFF. The CDR3 nucleotides read TGTGCCAGCAGCTTTATTGCGACTGAAGCTTTCTTT.

This clonotype showed up many times. This sequence joins TRBV5-6 and TRBJ2-7, with TRBD1 matching 8 bases. There are 15 residues in the CDR3. Per the germline V gene, CDR1 is SGHDT and CDR2 is YYEEEE. The V gene end was trimmed by 4 bases and the J gene end by 5 bases; junction bases not matched to a gene: 11. The CDR3 here is CASSPTGQGFHEQYF. CDR3 nucleotides: TGTGCCAGCAGCCCTACAGGACAGGGATTCCACGAGCAGTACTTC.

The genes are TRBV24-1 and TRBJ2-5; weak D call: TRBD2 (6 bases). CDR3 length: 16 residues. Germline CDR1 KGHDR, CDR2 SFDVKD. The germline V and J ends were trimmed by 1 base and 4 bases, with 15 bases remaining between them. The DNA for the CDR3 is TGTGCCACCAGTGATTTCCAAGTTGACGGGAGAGAGACCCAGTACTTC. Encoded protein: CATSDFQVDGRETQYF.

The chain recombines TRBV9 with TRBJ2-7; 7 nucleotides align to TRBD2. The CDR3 spans 14 residues. V lost 4 bases, J lost 5 bases, and 9 bases stayed unmatched. The germline V gene encodes CDR1 SGDLS and CDR2 YYNGEE. The CDR3 loop is CASSLVGGFDEQYF. DNA of the CDR3: TGTGCCAGCAGCCTAGTCGGGGGGTTCGACGAGCAGTACTTC.

This chain connects TRBV2 to TRBJ1-2; TRBD1 might be the D (5 bases). V gave up 7 bases and J gave up 8 bases, with 14 bases separating them. The CDR3 runs 12 residues. Per the germline V gene, CDR1 is SNHLY and CDR2 is FYNNEI. The CDR3, as DNA: TGTGCCAGCAAAAGGGCGGGGGAAGGCTACACCTTC. Protein sequence: CASKRAGEGYTF.

This clonotype was counted at least ten times. The chain is built from TRBV7-9 and TRBJ1-2; D is uncertain. The germline CDR1 and CDR2 sequences are SEHNR and FQNEAQ (reference sequence). This CDR3 contains 15 residues. V lost 0 bases to trimming and J lost 4 bases, with 12 bases between them. The CDR3 DNA follows: TGTGCCAGCAGCTTAGCGCGGACCTCCGCCTATGGCTACACCTTC. It specifies CASSLARTSAYGYTF. The variable domain in full, completed from reference TRBV7-9 and TRBJ1-2, reads DTGVSQNPRHKITKRGQNVTFRCDPISEHNRLYWYRQTLGQGPEFLTYFQNEAQLEKSRLLSDRFSAERPKGSFSTLEIQRTEQGDSAMYLCASSLARTSAYGYTFGSGTRLTVV.

This clonotype has a count of ten or more. The chain employs TRBV7-8 and TRBJ2-7; D is perhaps TRBD1 (6 bases). CDR1 SGHVS and CDR2 FQNEAQ come from the germline V gene. The CDR3 spans 14 residues. Trimming took off 2 bases at V and 2 bases at J, with 10 bases between the two ends. The CDR3 protein is CASSLLGTPYEQYF. Written as DNA, the CDR3 is TGTGCCAGCAGCTTACTCGGGACACCCTACGAGCAGTACTTC.

For this clonotype: A much larger clone sits a single nucleotide away, making a read error possible. CDR3: CASSVGIPNTEAFF. CDR3 DNA sequence: TGTGCCAGCAGCGTTGGGATACCGAACACTGAAGCTTTCTTT. V gene TRBV7-9 combines with J gene TRBJ1-1; D ambiguous. This CDR3 is built from 14 residues. V lost 5 bases, J lost 1 base, and 11 bases lay in between. Germline V gene lookup returns CDR1 SEHNR and CDR2 FQNEAQ (reference sequence).